These T cell receptor beta chains were read from a single sample in a study of blood T cell repertoires in COVID-19. This table comes from immunoSEQ multiplex PCR, and its TCRdb copy is limited to in-frame clones, with some not included. The table includes roughly 280,000 clones, around 89% detected once. The sample consisted of PBMCs or T cells enriched from blood (not recorded which). These receptors were obtained from a woman in her 30s with acute COVID-19. Both conserved end residues are part of each CDR3. Each record gives: D gene, V gene, J gene, CDR3 DNA, CDR3 protein. The D gene is left open where the match is weak.

>TRBD2|TRBV5-4|TRBJ2-1
TGTGCCAGCAGCTTGGGGCGGGGGAACTACAATGAGCAGTTCTTC
CASSLGRGNYNEQFF
>TRBD1|TRBV5-1|TRBJ2-4
TGCGCCAGCAGCTTGGACCCAGGACAGGGGAGCGTTGAGTACTTC
CASSLDPGQGSVEYF
>NA|TRBV28|TRBJ1-4
TGTGCCAGCAGTCTCGACATTGAAAAACTGTTTTTT
CASSLDIEKLFF
>TRBD1|TRBV10-3|TRBJ1-2
TGTGCCATCAGCGGGACAGGGAAGTCCTATGGCTACACCTTC
CAISGTGKSYGYTF
>NA|TRBV24-1|TRBJ1-3
TGTGCCACCAGTGATGCGGACAGTGGAAACACCATATATTTT
CATSDADSGNTIYF
>NA|TRBV7-2|TRBJ2-7
TGTGCCAGCAGCTTATCTTACGAGCAGTACTTC
CASSLSYEQYF
>TRBD2|TRBV9|TRBJ2-1
TGTGCCAGCAGCCAGATGATTGGGCGGGAGGATAGCGATGAGCAGTTCTTC
CASSQMIGREDSDEQFF
>NA|TRBV7-9|TRBJ1-2
TGTGCCAGCAGCAGAACAGAAGCCTATGGCTACACCTTC
CASSRTEAYGYTF
>NA|TRBV10-3|TRBJ1-3
TGTGCCATCAGTGAGTCGATGGGAAAACAGGGTACGTCTGGAAACACCATATATTTT
CAISESMGKQGTSGNTIYF
>NA|TRBV29-1|TRBJ2-1
TGCAGCGTCCATGGGGCTAGCGAGAGCTCCTACAATGAGCAGTTCTTC
CSVHGASESSYNEQFF
>NA|TRBV7-6|TRBJ2-6
TGTGCCAGCAGCTCGACCCGCAGGGGTACTGGGGCCAACGTCCTGACTTTC
CASSSTRRGTGANVLTF